The 27 T cell receptor beta chains given below trace back to one sample, sequenced in a study of early T cells in non-severe SARS-CoV-2 infection (dated by TCRdb to the early 2020s). Library generation was performed with 5' RACE. Sequencing relied on a NextSeq 500. TCRdb reran the public reads through fastp at Q25 and MiXCR, keeping productive beta chains. Each entry merges the rows of one CDR3 protein and shows their most common DNA and genes. The sample yields roughly 65,000 distinct CDR3 sequences; 12% were counted once. The leading ten clones occupy more than 1.5% of the sample. The specimen was whole blood. The receptors here all came from an adult who was a healthcare worker with PCR-confirmed SARS-CoV-2 infection or an uninfected control (not recorded which).

The chain employs TRBV5-1 and TRBJ2-3, with unresolved D. The CDR3 covers 13 residues. The V gene's germline CDR1 is SGHRS and CDR2 YFSETQ. Trimming took off 4 bases at V and 0 bases at J, with 6 bases between the two ends. In DNA, the CDR3 is TGCGCCAGCAGCGGAAAGAGCACAGATACGCAGTATTTT. It translates to CASSGKSTDTQYF. The full variable domain, rest sourced from reference TRBV5-1 and TRBJ2-3, is KAGVTQTPRYLIKTRGQQVTLSCSPISGHRSVSWYQQTPGQGLQFLFEYFSETQRNKGNFPGRFSGRQFSNSRSEMNVSTLELGDSALYLCASSGKSTDTQYFGPGTRLTVL.

This clonotype was observed at least ten times. The chain has TRBV6-1 and TRBJ2-1; 12 bases are shared with TRBD2. The junction had 4 bases not matched to a gene; V was cut back by 2 bases and J by 8 bases. The CDR3 contains 15 residues. The germline gives CDR1 MNHNS, CDR2 SASEGT. The CDR3 loop reads CASSELAGGPDEQFF. The DNA of the CDR3 is TGTGCCAGCAGTGAACTAGCGGGGGGGCCGGATGAGCAGTTCTTC.

At least ten counts were recorded for this clonotype. The chain couples TRBV11-2 to TRBJ2-6, with D hard to call. From germline, CDR1 is SGHAT and CDR2 FQNNGV. The CDR3 covers 14 residues. The V end lost 4 bases, the J end lost 0 bases, and 4 bases lay between the germline ends. The CDR3 DNA is TGTGCCAGCAGCTCCGTCTCTGGGGCCAACGTCCTGACTTTC. It yields the protein CASSSVSGANVLTF.

The chain uses TRBV7-8 and TRBJ2-3; TRBD2 is a possible D gene (7 bases). The V gene lost 5 bases and the J gene lost 1 base, with 10 bases spanning the gap. The CDR3 is 14 residues long. Per germline, CDR1 SGHVS and CDR2 FQNEAQ. The CDR3: CASSPRGRTDTQYF. CDR3 DNA sequence: TGTGCCAGCAGCCCGCGGGGGCGCACAGATACGCAGTATTTT.

The chain couples TRBV6-5 to TRBJ1-6; tentatively, D is TRBD1 (5 bases). Germline CDR1 and CDR2: MNHEY and SVGAGI. V was trimmed by 8 bases and J by 0 bases, leaving 8 bases between them. The CDR3 covers 14 residues. The CDR3, as DNA: TGTGCCAGCCGGGGGTTCTCCTATAATTCACCCCTCCACTTT. It specifies CASRGFSYNSPLHF.

The CDR3 DNA is TGTGCCAGCAGTTACGGGACAGGCACGCCCTCCTACGAGCAGTACTTC. Protein product: CASSYGTGTPSYEQYF. The V call is TRBV6-5, the J call TRBJ2-7; 8 bases agree with TRBD1. This CDR3 comprises 16 residues. CDR1 MNHEY and CDR2 SVGAGI come from the germline V gene. J was trimmed by 0 bases and V by 2 bases; bases with no gene match: 6.

The CDR3 sequence: CASSMTGSGAEAFF. The CDR3 DNA sequence: TGTGCCAGCAGCATGACAGGGAGCGGCGCTGAAGCTTTCTTT. The chain uses TRBV12-3 or TRBV12-4 and TRBJ1-1, with TRBD1 matching over 7 bases. CDR3 length equals 14 residues. The trim removed 6 bases at V and 6 bases at J, leaving 10 bases unmatched.

The table lists this clonotype with many counts. V and J are TRBV7-9 and TRBJ2-5, with TRBD2 matching over 8 bases. There are 15 residues in the CDR3. V lost 4 bases to trimming and J lost 2 bases; unmatched junction nucleotides: 6. Germline CDR1 and CDR2: SEHNR and FQNEAQ (reference sequence). The CDR3 loop is CASSWAGGPQETQYF. DNA for the CDR3: TGTGCCAGCAGCTGGGCGGGGGGCCCACAAGAGACCCAGTACTTC.

There are many counts of this clonotype. The chain links TRBV13 to TRBJ1-3, with no clear D. Germline CDR1 is PRHDT and CDR2 is FYEKMQ (reference sequence). This CDR3 has 15 amino acids. V lost 2 bases, J lost 7 bases, and 15 bases lay in between. The CDR3 nucleotides read TGTGCCAGCAGCTTACTCTCCGACGGACGGAACACCATATATTTT. Its protein is CASSLLSDGRNTIYF.

Ten or more counts support this clonotype. This rearrangement joins TRBV7-8 to TRBJ1-1, with 8 bases aligning to TRBD1. V gave up 5 bases and J gave up 4 bases; unmatched junction bases: 6. The CDR3 extends over 14 amino acids. Germline V gives CDR1 SGHVS, CDR2 FQNEAQ. The CDR3 is CASSLTGAGTEAFF. CDR3 DNA: TGTGCCAGCAGCCTGACAGGGGCTGGCACTGAAGCTTTCTTT.

Only a few counts were recorded for this clonotype. The rearrangement links TRBV29-1 to TRBJ2-3; possibly TRBD2 for D (5 bases). This CDR3 has 14 residues. The V end lost 5 bases, the J end lost 4 bases, and 16 bases lay between the germline ends. The germline CDR1 and CDR2 sequences are SQVTM and ANQGSEA. In DNA form, the CDR3 reads TGCAGCGTTCCTACGGGGTCCCGGTCAGATACGCAGTATTTT. Translation gives CSVPTGSRSDTQYF.

The sample holds a few counts of this clonotype. The J gene is TRBJ2-7, the V gene TRBV20-1; D may be TRBD1 (5 bases). The CDR3 runs to 13 residues. V lost 5 bases, J lost 8 bases, and 19 bases lay in between. The germline gives CDR1 DFQATT, CDR2 SNEGSKA (reference sequence). The CDR3 here is CSAPTLQGSQQYF. CDR3 in DNA: TGCAGTGCTCCGACTCTCCAGGGCTCCCAGCAGTACTTC.

The chain carries TRBV5-1 and TRBJ1-3; TRBD1 matches 7 bases. Germline V CDR1 and CDR2: SGHRS, YFSETQ. This CDR3 is built from 15 residues. The ends lost 4 bases at V and 4 bases at J; junction bases unmatched: 8. The CDR3 nucleotides are TGCGCCAGCAGCCTAGACAGGGTGCAAGGAAACACCATATATTTT. Protein sequence: CASSLDRVQGNTIYF.

This clonotype was seen at least ten times. The CDR3 DNA reads TGCAGTGCTAGAGTCGGGGGGAAGTTTAATCAGCCCCAGCATTTT. It is translated as CSARVGGKFNQPQHF. The rearrangement uses TRBV20-1 and TRBJ1-5; a weak D match, TRBD1 (5 bases). Trimming removed 1 base at V and 4 bases at J, with 14 bases between. CDR1 and CDR2 (germline): DFQATT, SNEGSKA (reference sequence). The CDR3 covers 15 residues.

This chain uses TRBV5-4 with TRBJ2-7, with 10 bases matching TRBD2. Germline loops: CDR1 SGHNT, CDR2 YYREEE (reference sequence). The CDR3 sequence is 17 residues long. Trimming cost V 4 bases and J 2 bases; bases outside gene matches: 12. CDR3 region: CASSPGPGTSAPYEQYF. The CDR3 DNA follows: TGTGCCAGCAGCCCCGGCCCCGGGACTAGCGCACCCTACGAGCAGTACTTC.

This clonotype was recorded at least ten times. The rearrangement uses TRBV11-2 and TRBJ2-1, with a weak D call TRBD2 (6 bases). CDR1 is SGHAT and CDR2 is FQNNGV in the germline V gene. V lost 5 bases to trimming and J lost 6 bases, with 11 bases between them. CDR3 length: 13 amino acids. The CDR3 spells CASSPRGINEQFF. The CDR3 bases are TGTGCCAGCAGCCCTCGGGGGATCAATGAGCAGTTCTTC.

This clonotype has just a few counts. The chain recombines TRBV6-9 with TRBJ2-1; D is ambiguous. CDR1 MNHGY and CDR2 SVAAGI come from the germline V gene. V was shortened by 7 bases and J by 5 bases, with 3 bases between the two germline ends. The CDR3 loop spans 10 amino acids. DNA of the CDR3: TGTGCCAGCACCAACAATGAGCAGTTCTTC. Translating gives CASTNNEQFF.

V gene TRBV5-6 combines with J gene TRBJ2-1, with TRBD1 identical over 8 bases. Germline CDR1 is SGHDT and CDR2 is YYEEEE. The junction had 2 bases not matched to a gene; V was cut back by 0 bases and J by 3 bases. The CDR3 consists of 15 residues. The CDR3 protein is CASSLATGGYNEQFF. CDR3 sequence (DNA): TGTGCCAGCAGCTTGGCCACAGGGGGCTACAATGAGCAGTTCTTC.

This clonotype was picked up many times. The chain recombines TRBV29-1 with TRBJ1-1, with D maybe TRBD1 (5 bases). CDR1 is SQVTM, CDR2 ANQGSEA, per germline. The CDR3 totals 15 residues. V lost 6 bases, J lost 0 bases, and 17 bases lay in between. DNA of the CDR3: TGCAGCGTCTCCCAGGGTGTGGGGGTGAACACTGAAGCTTTCTTT. Protein: CSVSQGVGVNTEAFF. Using reference TRBV29-1 and TRBJ1-1 for the parts outside the CDR3, the full variable domain is SAVISQKPSRDICQRGTSLTIQCQVDSQVTMMFWYRQQPGQSLTLIATANQGSEATYESGFVIDKFPISRPNLTFSTLTVSNMSPEDSSIYLCSVSQGVGVNTEAFFGQGTRLTVV.

V usage is TRBV6-5 and J usage is TRBJ1-6, with 8 bases identical to TRBD1. The CDR3 contains 15 residues. After removal of 2 bases from V and 8 bases from J, the junction contained 5 bases not matched to a gene. In germline, CDR1 is MNHEY, CDR2 SVGAGI. This chain's CDR3 is CASSYRGTGHSPLHF. Written as DNA, the CDR3 is TGTGCCAGCAGTTACCGCGGGACAGGCCATTCACCCCTCCACTTT.

The sample holds many counts of this clonotype. The chain couples TRBV2 to TRBJ2-2, with D unresolved. The length of the CDR3 is 13 residues. CDR1 SNHLY and CDR2 FYNNEI come from the germline V gene. The V end lost 1 base, the J end lost 5 bases, and 5 bases lay between the germline ends. CDR3 coding DNA: TGTGCCAGCAGTGAAGTTGTGACCGGGGAGCTGTTTTTT. This sequence encodes CASSEVVTGELFF.

V and J are TRBV11-2 and TRBJ2-5, with TRBD2 matching 7 bases. Germline CDR1 SGHAT, CDR2 FQNNGV. This CDR3 comprises 15 residues. J was trimmed by 1 base and V by 3 bases; bases with no gene match: 5. The CDR3 DNA is TGTGCCAGCAGCTTTTGGGGGGGAATCCAAGAGACCCAGTACTTC. This encodes CASSFWGGIQETQYF.

Regarding this clonotype: A single base separates this from a much larger clone, so it may be a read error. This sequence joins TRBV30 and TRBJ2-1; the D gene could be TRBD1 or TRBD2 (6 bases each). The V gene lost 0 bases and the J gene lost 8 bases, with 14 bases spanning the gap. Germline V gene data show CDR1 as GTSNPN and CDR2 as SVGIG (reference sequence). The CDR3 is made up of 14 amino acids. The CDR3 protein is CAWSVPGAPYEQFF. The CDR3 DNA sequence: TGTGCCTGGAGTGTACCGGGGGCGCCCTATGAGCAGTTCTTC.

The chain has TRBV7-9 and TRBJ1-2; D remains ambiguous. This CDR3 contains 17 residues. Trimming cost V 2 bases and J 1 base, with 17 bases left between them. The germline V gene encodes CDR1 SEHNR and CDR2 FQNEAQ (reference sequence). In DNA form, the CDR3 reads TGTGCCAGCAGCTTAACAGTAGCGGAAGGCCTTAACTATGGCTACACCTTC. It translates to CASSLTVAEGLNYGYTF.

As regards this clonotype: The junction departs from germline at one end; a sequencing error may be responsible. The V call is TRBV2, the J call TRBJ1-2; 8 nucleotides match TRBD1. The CDR3 is 14 amino acids. Germline CDR1 reads SNHLY; CDR2 reads FYNNEI. The CDR3 here is CPSSLDRGGYGYTF. The CDR3 DNA sequence: TGTCCCAGCAGTTTAGACAGGGGAGGGTATGGCTACACCTTC.

The chain employs TRBV7-6 and TRBJ2-3, with D maybe TRBD1 (5 bases). V lost 5 bases, J lost 4 bases, and 13 bases lay in between. Germline CDR1 and CDR2: SGHVS and FNYEAQ. The CDR3 sequence is 14 residues long. Written as DNA, the CDR3 is TGTGCCAGCAGCCAATTAGGGGTGGCAGATACGCAGTATTTT. As protein: CASSQLGVADTQYF.

This clonotype showed up many times. The chain couples TRBV25-1 to TRBJ2-1, with 10 bases that match TRBD2. With V trimmed by 6 bases and J by 4 bases, 6 bases remained unmatched. The germline V gene has CDR1 MGHDK and CDR2 SYGVNS. The CDR3 length is 15 residues. The CDR3: CASRSSGGPYNEQFF. The CDR3 DNA is TGTGCCAGCAGATCTAGCGGGGGACCTTACAATGAGCAGTTCTTC.